The 23 T cell receptor beta chains in this list originate from one sample, sequenced in a study of Graves' ophthalmopathy and Graves' hyperthyroidism (dated by TCRdb to between 2017 and 2018). These reads were obtained on an Illumina HiSeq 2000. TCR beta CDR3 regions were amplified from RNA transcripts for repertoire sequencing. The first round was an RT-PCR using HTBI primers with the Qiagen OneStep RT-PCR kit, and this first round was followed by a second-round multiplex PCR, then size selection and purification. In TCRdb, the public reads were trimmed at Q25 with fastp and aligned with MiXCR, with productive beta chains retained. When rows share a CDR3 protein, they turn into one entry using the most common DNA and genes. This sample gives over 650,000 distinct CDR3 sequences in total; roughly 39% of them show up just once. Jointly, the top ten make up 3% to 3.5% of the sample. Sequencing was carried out using peripheral blood. Source of these receptors: an adult man with Graves' ophthalmopathy.

The sample holds many counts of this clonotype. The chain couples TRBV9 to TRBJ2-2, with D perhaps TRBD2 (5 bases). Trimming left V 0 bases short and J 6 bases short, with 9 bases between. CDR3 size: 14 residues. The germline CDR1 and CDR2 sequences are SGDLS and YYNGEE. The chain's CDR3 is CASSVEGAAGELFF. CDR3 DNA: TGTGCCAGCAGCGTAGAGGGAGCGGCCGGGGAGCTGTTTTTT.

The chain joins TRBV25-1 to TRBJ2-6; possibly TRBD1 or TRBD2 for D (5 bases each). Germline CDR1 reads MGHDK; CDR2 reads SYGVNS. This CDR3 spans 15 amino acids. V lost 5 bases to trimming and J lost 4 bases, with 12 bases between them. The CDR3 sequence: CASSLSRGGANVLTF. In DNA, the CDR3 is TGTGCCAGCAGTTTATCTCGGGGCGGGGCCAACGTCCTGACTTTC.

This clonotype has ten or more counts. The gene calls are TRBV19 and TRBJ1-1; D possibly corresponds to TRBD1 (6 bases). Trimming took 7 bases from V and 4 from J, leaving 16 bases between them. Germline assignment: CDR1 LNHDA and CDR2 SQIVND (reference sequence). The length of the CDR3 is 14 residues. CDR3 DNA: TGTGCCAGTACCACTCAACAGGGTATCACTGAAGCTTTCTTT. Its translation: CASTTQQGITEAFF.

Turning to this clonotype: A much larger clone differs by one base, so this may be a read error. The chain is built from TRBV9 and TRBJ1-5, with a possible D match to TRBD1 (5 bases). Per the germline V gene, CDR1 is SGDLS and CDR2 is YYNGEE. CDR3 length equals 14 residues. CDR3 DNA sequence: TGTGCCAGCAGCCGGGGCGGGGGAACGCAGCCCCGGCATTTT. Amino acids: CASSRGGGTQPRHF.

In its sample, this clonotype was seen many times. The chain carries TRBV15 and TRBJ1-2; maybe TRBD1 (5 bases). This CDR3 has 15 amino acids. Trimming took 1 base from V and 4 from J, leaving 13 bases between them. The germline CDR1 and CDR2 sequences are LNHNV and YYDKDF (reference sequence). The CDR3 protein is CATSRGGAKLYGYTF. CDR3 sequence (DNA): TGTGCCACCAGCAGAGGAGGGGCAAAGCTCTATGGCTACACCTTC. The variable domain in full, with the rest retrieved from reference TRBV15 and TRBJ1-2, is DAMVIQNPRYQVTQFGKPVTLSCSQTLNHNVMYWYQQKSSQAPKLLFHYYDKDFNNEADTPDNFQSRRPNTSFCFLDIRSPGLGDTAMYLCATSRGGAKLYGYTFGSGTRLTVV.

This clonotype occurred many times. CDR3 in amino acids: CASSPREFTLAYGYTF. CDR3 DNA: TGTGCCAGCAGCCCGCGGGAATTCACACTTGCCTATGGCTACACCTTC. The gene calls are TRBV9 and TRBJ1-2; D gene ambiguous. V was clipped by 4 bases and J by 4 bases, with 20 bases between them. The CDR3 is 16 residues long. Germline CDR1 is SGDLS and CDR2 is YYNGEE. Supplemented by reference TRBV9 and TRBJ1-2, the full variable domain reads DSGVTQTPKHLITATGQRVTLRCSPRSGDLSVYWYQQSLDQGLQFLIQYYNGEERAKGNILERFSAQQFPDLHSELNLSSLELGDSALYFCASSPREFTLAYGYTFGSGTRLTVV.

The chain joins TRBV12-3 or TRBV12-4 to TRBJ2-7; D remains unclear. CDR3 length: 14 amino acids. Deletions cut 2 bases from V and 3 bases from J, with 11 bases between. The CDR3 reads CASSLRTDFYEQYF. In nucleotides, the CDR3 is TGTGCCAGCAGTTTAAGGACGGATTTCTACGAGCAGTACTTC.

The table lists this clonotype with a count of one. The chain carries TRBV5-1 and TRBJ1-1; 7 bases match TRBD1. Germline CDR1 and CDR2: SGHRS and YFSETQ. This CDR3 is 15 amino acids long. The trim removed 4 bases at V and 2 bases at J, leaving 8 bases unmatched. The CDR3 protein is CASSPYRGHNTEAFF. The CDR3 DNA reads as TGCGCCAGCAGCCCCTACAGGGGCCACAACACTGAAGCTTTCTTT.

About this clonotype: One end of the junction is discordant with germline, which a read error may explain. The chain employs TRBV7-9 and TRBJ1-1, with a weak D call TRBD1 (6 bases). There are 18 residues in the CDR3. Looked up from germline, CDR1 is SEHNR and CDR2 is FQNEAQ (reference sequence). The CDR3 DNA reads as TGCGCCAGCAGCCAAGATCCTTGGGGGGCGGTGGGGAACACTGAAGCTTTCTTT. It yields the protein CASSQDPWGAVGNTEAFF.

V and J are TRBV19 and TRBJ2-2, with D perhaps matching TRBD2 (6 bases). The V end was cut by 3 bases, the J end by 2 bases, with 13 bases between. Germline CDR1 LNHDA, CDR2 SQIVND (reference sequence). The CDR3 has 16 amino acids. The chain's CDR3 is CASSIAGLRNTGELFF. The DNA for the CDR3 is TGTGCCAGTAGTATCGCCGGACTAAGAAACACCGGGGAGCTGTTTTTT.

This clonotype was observed at least ten times. The chain combines TRBV10-3 with TRBJ1-6, with a tentative D call TRBD1 (6 bases). The CDR3 totals 14 residues. V shed 6 bases and J shed 10 bases, with 16 bases lying between them. Germline lookup yields CDR1 ENHRY and CDR2 SYGVKD. In DNA form, the CDR3 reads TGTGCCATCAGAGGACAGAGCCTGGGGTCACCCCTCCACTTT. Residues: CAIRGQSLGSPLHF.

V is TRBV4-1 and J is TRBJ1-4; TRBD1 agrees at 10 bases. Per germline, CDR1 MGHRA and CDR2 YSYEKL. After removal of 2 bases from V and 10 bases from J, the junction contained 7 bases not matched to a gene. The CDR3 has 15 residues. The DNA of the CDR3 is TGCGCCAGCAGCCAATCCGGGACAGGGGTAGGAAAACTGTTTTTT. Protein: CASSQSGTGVGKLFF.

This clonotype has a handful of counts. The chain joins TRBV4-3 to TRBJ1-5, with TRBD1 as a possible D gene (5 bases). The germline CDR1 and CDR2 sequences are LGHNA and YSLEER. V lost 0 bases, J lost 4 bases, and 10 bases lay in between. There are 15 residues in the CDR3. The CDR3 spells CASSQDLPGNQPQHF. CDR3 sequence (DNA): TGCGCCAGCAGCCAAGATCTACCAGGGAATCAGCCCCAGCATTTT.

This clonotype was counted a few times. V and J are TRBV20-1 and TRBJ2-5, with D perhaps TRBD1 (6 bases). V lost 3 bases to trimming and J lost 1 base, with 12 bases between them. The length of the CDR3 is 14 residues. Germline V gene data show CDR1 as DFQATT and CDR2 as SNEGSKA (reference sequence). The CDR3 nucleotides read TGCAGTGCTAGCCCCCGGGACATCCAAGAGACCCAGTACTTC. Translating it yields CSASPRDIQETQYF.

The gene calls are TRBV7-8 and TRBJ2-2; 8 bases are a match to TRBD2. Trimming took 6 bases from V and 7 from J; bases not matched to a gene: 4. Germline V CDR1 and CDR2: SGHVS, FQNEAQ. The CDR3 is made up of 13 amino acids. CDR3 region: CASRPRGGGELFF. CDR3 in DNA: TGTGCCAGCAGACCCCGGGGGGGCGGGGAGCTGTTTTTT.

The V call is TRBV29-1, the J call TRBJ2-2; the D is unclear. Germline CDR1 SQVTM, CDR2 ANQGSEA. This CDR3 is 12 amino acids long. V was cut by 6 bases and J by 7 bases, with 12 bases left in between. The CDR3 DNA is TGCAGCGTGCATAACAGCAGCGGGGAGCTGTTTTTT. This translates into CSVHNSSGELFF.

This clonotype has ten or more counts. J is TRBJ2-7 and V is TRBV15, with 9 bases aligning to TRBD1. The CDR3 covers 14 residues. From germline, CDR1 is LNHNV and CDR2 YYDKDF (reference sequence). V lost 4 bases, J lost 8 bases, and 9 bases stayed unmatched. The CDR3 is CATSTGTGFVQQYF. The CDR3 DNA sequence: TGTGCCACCAGCACCGGGACAGGGTTCGTTCAGCAGTACTTC. The whole variable domain, remainder taken from reference TRBV15 and TRBJ2-7, is DAMVIQNPRYQVTQFGKPVTLSCSQTLNHNVMYWYQQKSSQAPKLLFHYYDKDFNNEADTPDNFQSRRPNTSFCFLDIRSPGLGDTAMYLCATSTGTGFVQQYFGPGTRLTVT.

V and J are TRBV5-1 and TRBJ2-7, with 12 bases identical to TRBD2. Trimming removed 0 bases from V and 0 bases from J; junction bases left unmatched: 10. The CDR3 is 19 amino acids. Germline CDR1 is SGHRS and CDR2 is YFSETQ. The DNA for the CDR3 is TGCGCCAGCAGCTTGGCGAAACTAGCGGGAGGCCCAATCTCCTACGAGCAGTACTTC. It codes for CASSLAKLAGGPISYEQYF.

The V gene is TRBV29-1, the J gene TRBJ2-5, with 8 bases lining up with TRBD2. Losses at the gene ends were 8 bases for V and 1 base for J; bases not matched to a gene: 9. This CDR3 comprises 14 residues. Per germline, CDR1 SQVTM and CDR2 ANQGSEA. The CDR3 loop is CSLDVRGAQETQYF. CDR3 coding DNA: TGCAGCTTAGATGTGCGGGGGGCCCAAGAGACCCAGTACTTC.

CDR3 sequence reads: CASSEFQRGEREKLFF. CDR3 sequence (DNA): TGTGCCAGCAGTGAATTTCAGCGGGGAGAGAGGGAAAAACTGTTTTTT. The chain recombines TRBV25-1 with TRBJ1-4; no reliable D call. The CDR3 runs to 16 residues. V lost 1 base, J lost 8 bases, and 17 bases lay in between. From germline, CDR1 is MGHDK and CDR2 SYGVNS.

This clonotype occurred a few times. CDR3 sequence: CASSYSGLEVYQETQYF. The CDR3 bases are TGTGCCAGCAGTTACTCGGGCCTGGAGGTGTACCAAGAGACCCAGTACTTC. The V call is TRBV6-5, the J call TRBJ2-5, with D possibly TRBD2 on 5 matching bases. V gave up 0 bases and J gave up 0 bases, with 14 bases separating them. CDR3 length equals 17 residues. Germline CDR1 reads MNHEY; CDR2 reads SVGAGI.

This clonotype was counted between two and nine times. The chain combines TRBV9 with TRBJ1-4; D is perhaps TRBD1 (5 bases). V gave up 2 bases and J gave up 3 bases, with 11 bases separating them. CDR1 is SGDLS and CDR2 is YYNGEE in the germline V gene. This CDR3 contains 15 residues. The CDR3 DNA reads as TGTGCCAGCAGCGTGGGGGGGGAGCCTAATGAAAAACTGTTTTTT. Amino acids: CASSVGGEPNEKLFF.

This clonotype was observed a few times. V gene TRBV27 combines with J gene TRBJ2-7; D may be TRBD1 or TRBD2 (5 bases each). The V end lost 6 bases, the J end lost 6 bases, and 15 bases lay between the germline ends. Germline V CDR1 and CDR2: MNHEY, SMNVEV (reference sequence). This CDR3 is 13 amino acids long. DNA for the CDR3: TGTGCCAGCAGAACGGGACCCTGGGGCGAGCAGTACTTC. Amino acid sequence: CASRTGPWGEQYF.